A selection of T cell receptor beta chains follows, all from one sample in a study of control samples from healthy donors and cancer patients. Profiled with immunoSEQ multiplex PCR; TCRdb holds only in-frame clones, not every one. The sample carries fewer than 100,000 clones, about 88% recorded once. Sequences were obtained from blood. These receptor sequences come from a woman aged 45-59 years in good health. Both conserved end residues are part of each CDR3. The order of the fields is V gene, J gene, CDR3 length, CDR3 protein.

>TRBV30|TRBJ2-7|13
CAWSVQGAYEQYF
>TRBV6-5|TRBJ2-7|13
CASSLTGAYEQYF
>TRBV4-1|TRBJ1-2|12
CASSLLSGGYTF
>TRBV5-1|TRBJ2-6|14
CASSALSGANVLTF
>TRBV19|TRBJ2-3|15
CASSSDRGLTDTQYF
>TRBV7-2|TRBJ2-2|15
CASSLAAGNTGELFF
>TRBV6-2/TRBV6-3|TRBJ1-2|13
CASSYGLNYGYTF
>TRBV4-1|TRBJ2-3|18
CASSQSVGGGASPDTQYF
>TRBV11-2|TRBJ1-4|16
CASSAGWGETNEKLFF
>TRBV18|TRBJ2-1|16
CASSPYSLVSYNEQFF
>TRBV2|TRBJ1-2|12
CASSERTSGYTF
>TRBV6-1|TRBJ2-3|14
CASSEGSGHTTQYF
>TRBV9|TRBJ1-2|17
CAHHITFRDKERGGYTF
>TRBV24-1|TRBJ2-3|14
CATSRGLVGDTQYF
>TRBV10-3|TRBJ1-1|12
CAISEWTGRAFF
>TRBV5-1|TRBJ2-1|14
CASSLRSGGNEQFF
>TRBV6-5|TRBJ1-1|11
CASSRNTEAFF
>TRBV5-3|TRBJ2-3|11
CARSTTDTQYF
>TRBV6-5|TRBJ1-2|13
CASSYLRGNGYTF
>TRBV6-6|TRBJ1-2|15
CASRLPADRAAGYTF
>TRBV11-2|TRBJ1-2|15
CASSTADGTGYGYTF
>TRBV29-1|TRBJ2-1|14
CSGRGRYSYNEQFF
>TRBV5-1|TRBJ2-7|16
CASSPGQGKISYEQYF
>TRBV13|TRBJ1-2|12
CASSLGQLAKTF
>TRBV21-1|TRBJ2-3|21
CASSKDRAHPSVAFGTDTQYF
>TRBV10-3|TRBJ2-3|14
CASSGGTPTDTQYF
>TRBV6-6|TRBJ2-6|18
CASSLRRMSASGANVLTF
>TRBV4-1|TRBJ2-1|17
CASSQDFGGGPYNEQFF
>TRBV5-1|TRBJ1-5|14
CASSPLGANQPQHF
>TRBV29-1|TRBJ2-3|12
CSVEEGAEAQYF
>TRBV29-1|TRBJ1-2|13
CSDTDRALYGYTF
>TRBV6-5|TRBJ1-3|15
CASSRQTGAGNTIYF
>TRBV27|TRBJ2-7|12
CASGRTSYEQYF
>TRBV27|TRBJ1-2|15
CASSKLGIENYGYTF
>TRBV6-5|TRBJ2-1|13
CASSLSHKDEQFF